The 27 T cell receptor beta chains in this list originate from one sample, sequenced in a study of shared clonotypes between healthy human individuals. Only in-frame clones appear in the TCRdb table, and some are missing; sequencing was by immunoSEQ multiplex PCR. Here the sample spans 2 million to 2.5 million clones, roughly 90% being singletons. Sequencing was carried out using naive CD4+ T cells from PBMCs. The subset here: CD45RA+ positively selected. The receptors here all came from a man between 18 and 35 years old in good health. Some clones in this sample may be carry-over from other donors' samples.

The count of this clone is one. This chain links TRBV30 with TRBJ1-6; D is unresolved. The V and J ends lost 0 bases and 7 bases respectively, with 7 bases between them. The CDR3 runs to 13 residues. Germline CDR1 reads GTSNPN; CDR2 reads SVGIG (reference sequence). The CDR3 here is CAWSVLVNSPLHF. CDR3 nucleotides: TGTGCCTGGAGTGTATTAGTGAATTCACCCCTCCACTTT.

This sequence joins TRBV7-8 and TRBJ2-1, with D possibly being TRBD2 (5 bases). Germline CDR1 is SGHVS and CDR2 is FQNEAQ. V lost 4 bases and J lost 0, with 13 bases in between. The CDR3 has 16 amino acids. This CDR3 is CASSSKTGSSYNEQFF. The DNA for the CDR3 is TGTGCCAGCAGCTCAAAAACGGGGAGCTCCTACAATGAGCAGTTCTTC.

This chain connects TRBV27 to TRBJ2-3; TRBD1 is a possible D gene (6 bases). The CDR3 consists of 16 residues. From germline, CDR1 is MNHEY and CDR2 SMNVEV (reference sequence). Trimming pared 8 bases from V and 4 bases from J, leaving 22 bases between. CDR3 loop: CASSRWARGISDTQYF. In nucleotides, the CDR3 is TGTGCCAGCTCCCGGTGGGCCAGGGGAATTTCAGATACGCAGTATTTT.

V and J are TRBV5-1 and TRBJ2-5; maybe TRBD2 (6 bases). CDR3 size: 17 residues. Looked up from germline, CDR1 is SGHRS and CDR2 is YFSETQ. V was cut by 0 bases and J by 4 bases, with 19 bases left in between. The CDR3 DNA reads TGCGCCAGCAGCTTGGGACATCGGAGGGGTGCGGGAGAGACCCAGTACTTC. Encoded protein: CASSLGHRRGAGETQYF. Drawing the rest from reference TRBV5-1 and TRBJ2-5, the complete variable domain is KAGVTQTPRYLIKTRGQQVTLSCSPISGHRSVSWYQQTPGQGLQFLFEYFSETQRNKGNFPGRFSGRQFSNSRSEMNVSTLELGDSALYLCASSLGHRRGAGETQYFGPGTRLLVL.

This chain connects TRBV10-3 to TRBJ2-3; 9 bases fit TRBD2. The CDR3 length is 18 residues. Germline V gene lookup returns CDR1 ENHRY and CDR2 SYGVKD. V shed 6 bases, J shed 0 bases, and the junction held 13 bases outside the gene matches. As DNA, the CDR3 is TGTGCCATCAGCCCCTCCGACCCTAGCGGGGCTAGCACAGATACGCAGTATTTT. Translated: CAISPSDPSGASTDTQYF.

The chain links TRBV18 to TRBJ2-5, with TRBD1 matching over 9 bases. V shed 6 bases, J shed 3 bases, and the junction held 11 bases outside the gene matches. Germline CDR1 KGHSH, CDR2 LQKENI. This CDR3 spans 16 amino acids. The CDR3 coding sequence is TGTGCCAGCTCTCTAACCCTACAGGGGGCTAAAGAGACCCAGTACTTC. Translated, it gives CASSLTLQGAKETQYF.

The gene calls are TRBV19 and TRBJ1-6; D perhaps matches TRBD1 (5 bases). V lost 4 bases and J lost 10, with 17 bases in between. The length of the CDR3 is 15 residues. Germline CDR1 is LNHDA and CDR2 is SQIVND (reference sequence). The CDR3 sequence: CASSTRPGNDSPLHF. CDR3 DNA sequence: TGTGCCAGTAGTACGAGGCCAGGGAACGACTCACCCCTCCACTTT.

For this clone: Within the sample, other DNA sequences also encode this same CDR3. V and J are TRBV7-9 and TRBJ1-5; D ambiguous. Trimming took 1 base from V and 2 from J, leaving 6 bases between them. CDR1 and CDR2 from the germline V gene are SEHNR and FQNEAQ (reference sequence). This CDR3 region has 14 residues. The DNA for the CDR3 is TGTGCCAGCAGCTTAGGGAGTGGCAATCAGCCCCAGCATTTT. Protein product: CASSLGSGNQPQHF.

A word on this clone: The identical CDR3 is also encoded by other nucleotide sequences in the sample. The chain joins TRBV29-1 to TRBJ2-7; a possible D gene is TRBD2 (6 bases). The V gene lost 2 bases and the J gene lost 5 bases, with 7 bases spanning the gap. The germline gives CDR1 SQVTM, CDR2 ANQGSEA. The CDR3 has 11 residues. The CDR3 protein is CSVERGDEQYF. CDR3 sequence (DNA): TGCAGCGTTGAACGCGGGGACGAGCAGTACTTC.

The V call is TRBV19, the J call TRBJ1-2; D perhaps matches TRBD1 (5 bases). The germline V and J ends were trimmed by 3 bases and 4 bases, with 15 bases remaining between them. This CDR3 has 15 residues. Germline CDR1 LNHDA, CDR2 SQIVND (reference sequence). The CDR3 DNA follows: TGTGCCAGTAGTATTTGGCAGGGTGAGGGCTATGGCTACACCTTC. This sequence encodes CASSIWQGEGYGYTF. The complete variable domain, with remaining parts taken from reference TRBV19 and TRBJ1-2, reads DGGITQSPKYLFRKEGQNVTLSCEQNLNHDAMYWYRQDPGQGLRLIYYSQIVNDFQKGDIAEGYSVSREKKESFPLTVTSAQKNPTAFYLCASSIWQGEGYGYTFGSGTRLTVV.

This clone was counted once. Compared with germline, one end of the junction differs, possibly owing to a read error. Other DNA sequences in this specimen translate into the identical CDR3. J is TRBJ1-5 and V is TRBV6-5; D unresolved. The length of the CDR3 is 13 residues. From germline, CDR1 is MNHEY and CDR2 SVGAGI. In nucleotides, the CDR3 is TGTGCCAGCAGTTATAGTAGCAACCAGCCCCAGCATTTT. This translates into CASSYSSNQPQHF.

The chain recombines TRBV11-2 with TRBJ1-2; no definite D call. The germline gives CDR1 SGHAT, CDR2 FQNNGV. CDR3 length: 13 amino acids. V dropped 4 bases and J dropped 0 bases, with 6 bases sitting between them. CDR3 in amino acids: CASSSSSNYGYTF. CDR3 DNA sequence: TGTGCCAGCAGCTCGTCTTCTAACTATGGCTACACCTTC.

Here the CDR3 DNA reads TGTGCCAGCAGCGGCTGGGGGAATGAAGCTTTCTTT. Its protein is CASSGWGNEAFF. The gene calls are TRBV6-6 and TRBJ1-1; D might be TRBD1 (5 bases). The germline V gene has CDR1 MNHNY and CDR2 SVGAGI (reference sequence). The CDR3 runs to 12 residues. Trimming left V 6 bases short and J 7 bases short, with 12 bases between.

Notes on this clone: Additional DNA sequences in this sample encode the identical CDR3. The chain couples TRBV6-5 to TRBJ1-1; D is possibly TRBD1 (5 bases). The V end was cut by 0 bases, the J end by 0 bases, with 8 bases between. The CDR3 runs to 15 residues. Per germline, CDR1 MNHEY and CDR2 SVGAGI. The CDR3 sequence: CASSYSGVMNTEAFF. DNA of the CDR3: TGTGCCAGCAGTTACTCGGGGGTGATGAACACTGAAGCTTTCTTT.

DNA of the CDR3: TGTGCCAGCAGCTTAATCCCGACAGGGCGAGAGACCCAGTACTTC. This translates into CASSLIPTGRETQYF. The rearrangement uses TRBV7-3 and TRBJ2-5, with TRBD1 identical over 7 bases. The CDR3 runs to 15 residues. Germline V gene lookup returns CDR1 SGHTA and CDR2 FQGTGA. Germline trimming cut 1 base from V and 4 bases from J; bases unmatched to any gene: 6.

DNA for the CDR3: TGTGCCAGCAGTCCACTAGCGGGAGGGCCACGCAATGAGCAGTTCTTC. It translates to CASSPLAGGPRNEQFF. The rearrangement uses TRBV27 and TRBJ2-1, with 13 bases matching TRBD2. Looked up from germline, CDR1 is MNHEY and CDR2 is SMNVEV (reference sequence). CDR3 size: 16 residues. With 5 bases clipped from V and 6 bases from J, the junction kept 7 bases outside the gene matches.

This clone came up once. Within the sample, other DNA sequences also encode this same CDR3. The CDR3, as DNA: TGCGCCAGCAGCTTGGAGACAAGCTCCTACAATGAGCAGTTCTTC. Translated: CASSLETSSYNEQFF. V gene TRBV5-1 combines with J gene TRBJ2-1; no clear D. The CDR3 totals 15 residues. Looked up from germline, CDR1 is SGHRS and CDR2 is YFSETQ. V lost 0 bases to trimming and J lost 0 bases, with 7 bases between them.

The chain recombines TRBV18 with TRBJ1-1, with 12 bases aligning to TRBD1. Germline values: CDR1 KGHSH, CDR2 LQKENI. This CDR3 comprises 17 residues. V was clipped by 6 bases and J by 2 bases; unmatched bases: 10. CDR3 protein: CASSFTGTGGFNTEAFF. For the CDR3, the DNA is TGTGCCAGCTCGTTTACCGGGACAGGGGGCTTTAACACTGAAGCTTTCTTT.

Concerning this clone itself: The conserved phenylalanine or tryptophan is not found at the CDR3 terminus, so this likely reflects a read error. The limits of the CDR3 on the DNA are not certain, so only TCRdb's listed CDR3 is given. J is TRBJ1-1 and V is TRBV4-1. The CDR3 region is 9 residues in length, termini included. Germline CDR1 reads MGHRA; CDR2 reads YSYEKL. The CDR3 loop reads CASSQGWRY.

The CDR3 nucleotides read TGCAGTGCTACGTGGGCCTACGAGCAGTACTTC. It encodes CSATWAYEQYF. The chain carries TRBV20-1 and TRBJ2-7; D unclear. V was shortened by 4 bases and J by 2 bases, with 6 bases between the two germline ends. The CDR3 spans 11 residues. Germline CDR1 reads DFQATT; CDR2 reads SNEGSKA (reference sequence).

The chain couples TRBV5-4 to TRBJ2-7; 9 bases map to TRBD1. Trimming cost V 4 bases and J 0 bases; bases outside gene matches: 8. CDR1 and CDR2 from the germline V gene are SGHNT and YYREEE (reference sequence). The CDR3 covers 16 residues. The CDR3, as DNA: TGTGCCAGCAGCCAACAGACAGGGGGGACCTCCTACGAGCAGTACTTC. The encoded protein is CASSQQTGGTSYEQYF.

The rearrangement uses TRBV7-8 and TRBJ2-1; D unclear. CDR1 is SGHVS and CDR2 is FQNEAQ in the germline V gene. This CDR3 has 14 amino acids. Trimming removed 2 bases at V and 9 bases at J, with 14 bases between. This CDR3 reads CASSLRSPTIEQFF. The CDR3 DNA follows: TGTGCCAGCAGCTTACGGAGTCCCACAATTGAGCAGTTCTTC.

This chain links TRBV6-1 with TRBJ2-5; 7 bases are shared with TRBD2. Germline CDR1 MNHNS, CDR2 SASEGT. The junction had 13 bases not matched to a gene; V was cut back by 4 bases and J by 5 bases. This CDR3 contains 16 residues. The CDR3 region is CASSGRPGGGRETQYF. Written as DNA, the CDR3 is TGTGCCAGCAGTGGCCGCCCCGGGGGAGGGCGGGAGACCCAGTACTTC.

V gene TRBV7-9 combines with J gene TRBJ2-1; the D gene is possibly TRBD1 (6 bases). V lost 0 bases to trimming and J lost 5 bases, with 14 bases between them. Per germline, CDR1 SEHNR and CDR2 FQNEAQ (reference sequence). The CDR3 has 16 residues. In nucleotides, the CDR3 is TGTGCCAGCAGCTTAGCCGAACAGGGTTTCAACAATGAGCAGTTCTTC. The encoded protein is CASSLAEQGFNNEQFF.

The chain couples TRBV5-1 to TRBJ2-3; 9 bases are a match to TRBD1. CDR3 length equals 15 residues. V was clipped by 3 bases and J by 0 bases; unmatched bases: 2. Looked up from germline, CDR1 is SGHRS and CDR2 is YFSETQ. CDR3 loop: CASSWTGASTDTQYF. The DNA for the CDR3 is TGCGCCAGCAGCTGGACAGGGGCGAGCACAGATACGCAGTATTTT.

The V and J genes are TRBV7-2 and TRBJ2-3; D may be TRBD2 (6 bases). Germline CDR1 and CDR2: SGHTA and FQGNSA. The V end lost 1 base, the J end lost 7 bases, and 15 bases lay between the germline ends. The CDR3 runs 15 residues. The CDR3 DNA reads TGTGCCAGCAGCTTAGTGAGAGCGGGTTGGTATACGCAGTATTTT. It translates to CASSLVRAGWYTQYF.

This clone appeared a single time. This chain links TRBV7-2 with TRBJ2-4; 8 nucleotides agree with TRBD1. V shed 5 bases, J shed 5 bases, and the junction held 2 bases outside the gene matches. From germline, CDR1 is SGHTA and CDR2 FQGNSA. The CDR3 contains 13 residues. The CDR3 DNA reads TGTGCCAGCAGCCCGGGACAGGAAAACATTCAGTACTTC. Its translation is CASSPGQENIQYF.